This paragraph covers one TCR beta chain sequence. What it binds is not known. V lost 4 bases to trimming and J lost 5 bases; unmatched junction nucleotides: 4. CDR1 and CDR2 from the germline V gene are LGHNA and YNFKEQ. The CDR3 runs to 15 residues. The TCR library protocol attached unique molecular identifiers to the individual cDNA molecules. Via MiXCR, TCRdb re-called the 5' RACE reads, giving one row per CDR3 protein. The sample yields about 48,000 distinct CDR3 sequences, approximately 5.1% seen once. The sample belongs to a study of early T cells in non-severe SARS-CoV-2 infection. Study details: Sequencing used unsorted whole-blood bulk RNA, so chains lack pairing. General observations from the study: Matching against VDJdb likely underestimated virus-specific expansions, favoring anti-spike CD8.

The sequence derives from an adult who was a healthcare worker with PCR-confirmed SARS-CoV-2 infection or an uninfected control (not recorded which). Sample: whole blood, taken at baseline. The chain joins TRBV4-2 to TRBJ2-1; 11 nucleotides agree with TRBD2. As DNA, the CDR3 is TGTGCCAGCAGCCGGACGGGACTAGCGGACAATGAGCAGTTCTTC. Residues: CASSRTGLADNEQFF.